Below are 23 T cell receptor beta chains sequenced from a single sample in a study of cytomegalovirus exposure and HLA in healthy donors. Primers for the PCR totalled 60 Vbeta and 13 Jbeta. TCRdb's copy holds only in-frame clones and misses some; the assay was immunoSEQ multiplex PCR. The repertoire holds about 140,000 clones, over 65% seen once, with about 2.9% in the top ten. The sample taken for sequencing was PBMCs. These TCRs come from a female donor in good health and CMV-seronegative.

CDR3 DNA sequence: TGTGCCAGCAACGACAGGGGCGCGAACACCGGGGAGCTGTTTTTT. Protein product: CASNDRGANTGELFF. The chain couples TRBV11-2 to TRBJ2-2, with 8 bases matching TRBD1. Germline V gene lookup returns CDR1 SGHAT and CDR2 FQNNGV. V lost 7 bases and J lost 0; bases outside the gene matches: 4. This CDR3 is 15 amino acids long.

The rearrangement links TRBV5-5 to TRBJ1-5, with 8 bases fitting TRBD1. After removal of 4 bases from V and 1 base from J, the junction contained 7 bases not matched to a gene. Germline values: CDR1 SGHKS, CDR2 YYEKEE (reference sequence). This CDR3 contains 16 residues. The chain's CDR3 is CASSHSGQGSNQPQHF. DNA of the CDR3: TGTGCCAGCAGCCACAGCGGACAGGGAAGCAATCAGCCCCAGCATTTT.

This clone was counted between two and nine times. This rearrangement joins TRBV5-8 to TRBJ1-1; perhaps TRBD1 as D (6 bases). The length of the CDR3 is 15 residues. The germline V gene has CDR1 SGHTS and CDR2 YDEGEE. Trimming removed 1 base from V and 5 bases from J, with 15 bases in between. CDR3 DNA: TGTGCCAGCAGCTTGTTTCAGGGGTTAGGGACTGAAGCTTTCTTT. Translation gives CASSLFQGLGTEAFF.

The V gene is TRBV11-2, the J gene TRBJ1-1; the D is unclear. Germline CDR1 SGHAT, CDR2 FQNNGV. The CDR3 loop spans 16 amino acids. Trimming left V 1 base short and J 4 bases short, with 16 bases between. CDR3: CASSLAIGDYATEAFF. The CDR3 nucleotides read TGTGCCAGCAGCTTAGCCATCGGGGATTATGCCACTGAAGCTTTCTTT.

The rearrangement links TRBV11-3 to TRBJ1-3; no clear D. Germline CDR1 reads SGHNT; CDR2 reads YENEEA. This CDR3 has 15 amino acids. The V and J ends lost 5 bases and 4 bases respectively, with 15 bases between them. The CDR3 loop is CASSLGPGGGNTIYF. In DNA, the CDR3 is TGTGCCAGCAGCCTCGGGCCCGGAGGCGGAAACACCATATATTTT.

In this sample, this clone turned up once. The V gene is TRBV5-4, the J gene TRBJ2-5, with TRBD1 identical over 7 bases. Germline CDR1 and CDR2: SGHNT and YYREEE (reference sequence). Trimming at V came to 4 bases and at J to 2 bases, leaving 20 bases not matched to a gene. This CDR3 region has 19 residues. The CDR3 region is CASSELTGVMPTFQETQYF. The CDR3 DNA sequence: TGTGCCAGCAGCGAGCTAACAGGGGTCATGCCTACTTTTCAAGAGACCCAGTACTTC. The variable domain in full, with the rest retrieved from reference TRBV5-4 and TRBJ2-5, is ETGVTQSPTHLIKTRGQQVTLRCSSQSGHNTVSWYQQALGQGPQFIFQYYREEENGRGNFPPRFSGLQFPNYSSELNVNALELDDSALYLCASSELTGVMPTFQETQYFGPGTRLLVL.

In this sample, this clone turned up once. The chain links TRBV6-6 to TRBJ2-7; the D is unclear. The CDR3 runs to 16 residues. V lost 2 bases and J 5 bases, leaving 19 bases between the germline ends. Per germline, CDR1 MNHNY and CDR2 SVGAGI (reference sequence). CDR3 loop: CASSYPTVRGSHEQYF. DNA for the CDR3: TGTGCCAGCAGTTACCCGACGGTTCGCGGAAGCCACGAGCAGTACTTC.

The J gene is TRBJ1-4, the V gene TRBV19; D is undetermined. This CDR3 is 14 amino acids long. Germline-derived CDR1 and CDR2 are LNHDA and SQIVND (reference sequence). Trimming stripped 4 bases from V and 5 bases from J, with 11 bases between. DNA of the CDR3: TGTGCCAGTAGTAGCGGGGTTCCAAATGAAAAACTGTTTTTT. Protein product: CASSSGVPNEKLFF. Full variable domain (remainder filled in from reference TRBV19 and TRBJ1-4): DGGITQSPKYLFRKEGQNVTLSCEQNLNHDAMYWYRQDPGQGLRLIYYSQIVNDFQKGDIAEGYSVSREKKESFPLTVTSAQKNPTAFYLCASSSGVPNEKLFFGSGTQLSVL.

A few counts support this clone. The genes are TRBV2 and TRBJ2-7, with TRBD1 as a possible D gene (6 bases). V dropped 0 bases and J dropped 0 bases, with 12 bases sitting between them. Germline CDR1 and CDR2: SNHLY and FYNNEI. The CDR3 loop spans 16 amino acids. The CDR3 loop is CASSEAQGRNSYEQYF. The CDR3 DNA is TGTGCCAGCAGTGAAGCGCAGGGGCGGAACTCCTACGAGCAGTACTTC.

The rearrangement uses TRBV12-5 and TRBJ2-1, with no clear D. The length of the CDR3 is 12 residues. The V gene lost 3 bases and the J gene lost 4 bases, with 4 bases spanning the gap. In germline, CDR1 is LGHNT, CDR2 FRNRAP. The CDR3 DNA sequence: TGTGCTAGTGGTTTTAGATACAATGAGCAGTTCTTC. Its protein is CASGFRYNEQFF.

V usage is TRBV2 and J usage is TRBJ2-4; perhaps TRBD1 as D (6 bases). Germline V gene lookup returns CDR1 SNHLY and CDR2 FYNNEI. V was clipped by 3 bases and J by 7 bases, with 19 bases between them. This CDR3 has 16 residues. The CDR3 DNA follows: TGTGCCAGCAGTGAGACGGGCAGGGGTTTAGGGAACATTCAGTACTTC. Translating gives CASSETGRGLGNIQYF.

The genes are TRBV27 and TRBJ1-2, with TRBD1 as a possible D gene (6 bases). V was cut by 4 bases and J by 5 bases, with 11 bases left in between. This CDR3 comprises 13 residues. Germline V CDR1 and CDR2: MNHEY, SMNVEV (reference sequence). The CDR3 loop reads CASSSGVLYGYTF. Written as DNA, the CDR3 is TGTGCCAGCAGTTCAGGGGTGCTTTATGGCTACACCTTC.

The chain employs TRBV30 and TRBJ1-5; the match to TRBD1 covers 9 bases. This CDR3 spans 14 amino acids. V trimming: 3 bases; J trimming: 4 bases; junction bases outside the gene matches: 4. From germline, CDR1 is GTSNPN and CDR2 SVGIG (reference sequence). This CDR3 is CAWSAGTGNQPQHF. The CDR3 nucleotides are TGTGCCTGGAGCGCCGGGACAGGGAATCAGCCCCAGCATTTT.

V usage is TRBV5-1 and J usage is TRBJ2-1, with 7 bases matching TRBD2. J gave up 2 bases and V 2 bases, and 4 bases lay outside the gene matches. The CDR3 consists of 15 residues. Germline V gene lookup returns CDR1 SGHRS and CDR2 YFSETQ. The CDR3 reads CASSFLAGAYNEQFF. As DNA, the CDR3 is TGCGCCAGCAGCTTCCTCGCGGGGGCCTACAATGAGCAGTTCTTC. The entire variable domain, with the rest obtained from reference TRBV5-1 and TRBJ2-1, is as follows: KAGVTQTPRYLIKTRGQQVTLSCSPISGHRSVSWYQQTPGQGLQFLFEYFSETQRNKGNFPGRFSGRQFSNSRSEMNVSTLELGDSALYLCASSFLAGAYNEQFFGPGTRLTVL.

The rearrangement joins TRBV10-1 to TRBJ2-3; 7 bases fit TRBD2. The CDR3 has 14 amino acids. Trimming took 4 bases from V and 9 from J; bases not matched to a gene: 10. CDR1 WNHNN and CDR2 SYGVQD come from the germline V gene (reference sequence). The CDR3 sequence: CASSGAGDYSTQYF. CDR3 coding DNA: TGCGCCAGCAGTGGGGCTGGGGACTACTCCACGCAGTATTTT.

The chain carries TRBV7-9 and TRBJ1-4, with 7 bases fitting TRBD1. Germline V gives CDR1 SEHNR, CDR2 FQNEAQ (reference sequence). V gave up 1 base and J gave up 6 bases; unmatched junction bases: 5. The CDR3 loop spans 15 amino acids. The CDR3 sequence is CASSLGQGGYEKLFF. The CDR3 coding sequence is TGTGCCAGCAGCTTAGGTCAGGGGGGTTATGAAAAACTGTTTTTT. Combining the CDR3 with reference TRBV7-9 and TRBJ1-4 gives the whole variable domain DTGVSQNPRHKITKRGQNVTFRCDPISEHNRLYWYRQTLGQGPEFLTYFQNEAQLEKSRLLSDRFSAERPKGSFSTLEIQRTEQGDSAMYLCASSLGQGGYEKLFFGSGTQLSVL.

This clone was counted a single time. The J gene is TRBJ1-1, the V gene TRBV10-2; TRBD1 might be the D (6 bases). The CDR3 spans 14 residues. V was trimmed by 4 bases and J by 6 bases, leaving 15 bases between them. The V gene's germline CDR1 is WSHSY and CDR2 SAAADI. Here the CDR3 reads CASSVQGFVAEAFF. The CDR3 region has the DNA TGCGCCAGCAGTGTACAGGGTTTTGTTGCTGAAGCTTTCTTT.

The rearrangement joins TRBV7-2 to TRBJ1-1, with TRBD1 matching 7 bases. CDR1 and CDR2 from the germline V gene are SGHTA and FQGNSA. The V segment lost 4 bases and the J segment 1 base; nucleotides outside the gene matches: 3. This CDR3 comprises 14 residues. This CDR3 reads CASSSRTGNTEAFF. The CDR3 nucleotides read TGTGCCAGCAGCTCCAGGACAGGGAACACTGAAGCTTTCTTT. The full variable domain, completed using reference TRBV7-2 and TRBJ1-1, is GAGVSQSPSNKVTEKGKDVELRCDPISGHTALYWYRQSLGQGLEFLIYFQGNSAPDKSGLPSDRFSAERTGGSVSTLTIQRTQQEDSAVYLCASSSRTGNTEAFFGQGTRLTVV.

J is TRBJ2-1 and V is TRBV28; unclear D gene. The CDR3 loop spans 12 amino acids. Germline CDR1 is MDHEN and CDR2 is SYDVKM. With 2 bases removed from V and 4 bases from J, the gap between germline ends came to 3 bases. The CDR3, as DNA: TGTGCCAGCAGTTTAACTTACAATGAGCAGTTCTTC. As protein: CASSLTYNEQFF.

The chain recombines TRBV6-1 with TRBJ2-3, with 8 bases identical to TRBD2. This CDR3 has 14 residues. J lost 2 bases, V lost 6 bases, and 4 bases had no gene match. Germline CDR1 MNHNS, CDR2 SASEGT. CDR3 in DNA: TGTGCCAGCAGAATAGCGGGGCACACAGATACGCAGTATTTT. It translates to CASRIAGHTDTQYF.

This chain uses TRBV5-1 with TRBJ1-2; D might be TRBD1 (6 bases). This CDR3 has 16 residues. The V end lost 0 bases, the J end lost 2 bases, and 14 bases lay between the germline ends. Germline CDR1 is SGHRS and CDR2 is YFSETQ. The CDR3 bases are TGCGCCAGCAGCTTGGGATCCGGGACACCGAACTATGGCTACACCTTC. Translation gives CASSLGSGTPNYGYTF.

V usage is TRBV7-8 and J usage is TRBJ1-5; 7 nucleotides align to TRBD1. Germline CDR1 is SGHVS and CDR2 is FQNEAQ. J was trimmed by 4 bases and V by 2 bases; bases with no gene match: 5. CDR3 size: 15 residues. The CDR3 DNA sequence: TGTGCCAGCAGCTTAAATTCAGGGGGGAATCAGCCCCAGCATTTT. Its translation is CASSLNSGGNQPQHF.

CDR3 nucleotide sequence: TGTGCCAGCAGTTGGCAGCGGGAGGGCCGGGGTGAGCAGTTCTTC. Protein sequence: CASSWQREGRGEQFF. The J gene is TRBJ2-1, the V gene TRBV6-5, with TRBD2 identical over 10 bases. V trimming: 4 bases; J trimming: 9 bases; junction bases outside the gene matches: 9. The V gene's germline CDR1 is MNHEY and CDR2 SVGAGI. This CDR3 has 15 residues.